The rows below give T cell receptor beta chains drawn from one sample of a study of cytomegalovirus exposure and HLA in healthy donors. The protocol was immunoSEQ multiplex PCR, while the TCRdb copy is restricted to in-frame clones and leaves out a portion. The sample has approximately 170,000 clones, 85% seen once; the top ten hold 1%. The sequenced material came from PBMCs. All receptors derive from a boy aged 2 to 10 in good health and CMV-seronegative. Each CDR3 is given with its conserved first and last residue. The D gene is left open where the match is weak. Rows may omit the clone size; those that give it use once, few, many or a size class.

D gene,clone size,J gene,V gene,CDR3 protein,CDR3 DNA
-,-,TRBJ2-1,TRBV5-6,CASSPAATRDEQFF,TGTGCCAGCAGCCCTGCGGCGACCCGGGATGAGCAGTTCTTC
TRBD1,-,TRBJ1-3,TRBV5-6,CASSYTGTGGLSGNTIYF,TGTGCCAGCAGCTATACCGGGACAGGGGGCTTATCTGGAAACACCATATATTTT
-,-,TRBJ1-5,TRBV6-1,CASSAVLGTSANQPQHF,TGTGCCAGCAGTGCCGTTCTAGGGACATCGGCCAATCAGCCCCAGCATTTT
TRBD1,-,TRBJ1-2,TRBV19,CASSPGQGANYGYTF,TGTGCCAGTAGTCCCGGACAGGGGGCGAACTATGGCTACACCTTC
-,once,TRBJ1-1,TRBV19,CASREQRNTEAFF,TGTGCCAGTAGGGAACAGAGGAACACTGAAGCTTTCTTT
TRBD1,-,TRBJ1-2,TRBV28,CASSRGQLTYGYTF,TGTGCCAGCAGTAGGGGACAGCTTACCTATGGCTACACCTTC
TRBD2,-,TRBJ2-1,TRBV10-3,CAIKVLADNEQFF,TGTGCCATCAAGGTCCTAGCGGACAATGAGCAGTTCTTC
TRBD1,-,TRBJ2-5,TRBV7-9,CASSQTGIETQYF,TGTGCCAGCAGCCAGACAGGGATCGAGACCCAGTACTTC
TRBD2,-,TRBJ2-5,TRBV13,CASGQGGIAGGSETQYF,TGTGCCAGCGGCCAAGGGGGGATAGCGGGAGGGTCAGAGACCCAGTACTTC
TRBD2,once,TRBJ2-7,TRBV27,CASSPTGLAGGPYEQYF,TGTGCCAGCAGTCCCACGGGACTAGCGGGAGGTCCCTACGAGCAGTACTTC
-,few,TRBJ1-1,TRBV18,CASSLDQTLTEAFF,TGTGCCAGCTCACTTGATCAAACTCTAACTGAAGCTTTCTTT
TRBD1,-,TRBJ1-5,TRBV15,CATSKAQGSPNQPQHF,TGTGCCACCAGCAAGGCACAGGGGAGCCCCAATCAGCCCCAGCATTTT
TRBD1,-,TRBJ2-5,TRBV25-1,CASSEYTPDRPWTETQYF,TGTGCCAGCAGTGAATATACCCCGGACAGGCCCTGGACAGAGACCCAGTACTTC
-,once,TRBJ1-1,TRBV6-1,CASSENRAATEAFF,TGTGCCAGCAGTGAAAACAGGGCGGCCACTGAAGCTTTCTTT
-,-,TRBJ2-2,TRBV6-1,CASSESSNTGELFF,TGTGCCAGCAGTGAGAGTTCGAACACCGGGGAGCTGTTTTTT
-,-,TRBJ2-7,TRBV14,CASSRARSYEQYF,TGTGCCAGCAGCCGGGCGCGCTCCTACGAGCAGTACTTC
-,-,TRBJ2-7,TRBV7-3,CASSLRGRGDPIF,TGTGCCAGCAGCTTAAGAGGCAGGGGAGACCCGATATTC
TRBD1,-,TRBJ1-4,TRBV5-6,CASSLGQGSEKLFF,TGTGCCAGCAGCTTGGGACAGGGAAGTGAAAAACTGTTTTTT
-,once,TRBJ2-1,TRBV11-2,CASSLGTIPVHEQFF,TGTGCCAGCAGCTTAGGGACTATACCGGTTCATGAGCAGTTCTTC
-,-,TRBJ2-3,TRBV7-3,CASSLTLSGQQYF,TGTGCCAGCAGCTTAACGTTGTCAGGCCAGCAGTATTTT
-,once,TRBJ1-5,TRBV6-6,CASRATGPAQPQHF,TGTGCCAGCAGGGCAACAGGGCCGGCTCAGCCCCAGCATTTT
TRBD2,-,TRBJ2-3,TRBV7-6,CASSLFASGSTDTQYF,TGTGCCAGCAGCTTATTCGCTAGCGGTAGCACAGATACGCAGTATTTT
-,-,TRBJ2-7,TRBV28,CASRMGTLGRIYEQHF,TGTGCCAGCAGAATGGGGACTTTAGGGCGAATTTACGAGCAGCACTTC
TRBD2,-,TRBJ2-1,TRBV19,CASRKLAGFNEQFF,TGTGCCTCTAGAAAACTAGCGGGATTCAATGAGCAGTTCTTC
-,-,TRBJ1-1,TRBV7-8,CASSFRLRGKAFF,TGTGCCAGCAGCTTCCGCCTCCGGGGGAAAGCTTTCTTT
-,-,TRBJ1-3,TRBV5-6,CASSLRASGNTIYF,TGTGCCAGCAGCCTCAGGGCATCTGGAAACACCATATATTTT
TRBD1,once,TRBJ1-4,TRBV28,CASNEARGHQKKLFF,TGTGCCAGCAATGAAGCCAGGGGGCACCAGAAAAAACTGTTTTTT
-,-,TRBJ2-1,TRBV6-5,CASTPGSYNEQFF,TGTGCCAGCACCCCAGGCTCCTACAATGAGCAGTTCTTC
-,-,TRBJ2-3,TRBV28,CASSWRLPSTDTQYF,TGTGCCAGCAGCTGGCGGCTACCTAGCACAGATACGCAGTATTTT
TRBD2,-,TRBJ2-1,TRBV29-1,CSAVSGRPSYNEQFF,TGCAGCGCAGTTAGCGGGAGACCATCCTACAATGAGCAGTTCTTC
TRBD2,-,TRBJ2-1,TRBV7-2,CASSLGLAGEGSYNEQFF,TGTGCCAGCAGCTTAGGACTAGCGGGAGAGGGATCCTACAATGAGCAGTTCTTC